One sample yielded the 26 T cell receptor beta chains listed below, sequenced in a study of CD8 T cells in Susac syndrome. Reverse transcription of about 0.5 to 1 ug RNA was carried out with random hexamers. Via MiXCR, TCRdb re-called the immunoSEQ multiplex PCR reads, giving one row per CDR3 protein. Altogether about 57,000 distinct CDR3 sequences are present, 93% being singletons, with the ten largest covering around 0.49%. The sequenced sample consisted of CD8+ T cells from PBMCs. The receptors stem from a human donor with multiple sclerosis.

V gene TRBV13 combines with J gene TRBJ2-7; TRBD2 matches at 12 bases. From germline, CDR1 is PRHDT and CDR2 FYEKMQ (reference sequence). CDR3 length: 19 amino acids. V was clipped by 4 bases and J by 3 bases; unmatched bases: 16. The CDR3 sequence is CASSSPGLAGRLRGYEQYF. CDR3 coding DNA: TGTGCCAGCAGCTCCCCAGGACTAGCGGGGCGCCTCCGAGGCTACGAGCAGTACTTC.

This chain connects TRBV20-1 to TRBJ2-7; 9 bases are a match to TRBD1. CDR1 and CDR2 from the germline V gene are DFQATT and SNEGSKA (reference sequence). After removal of 4 bases from V and 4 bases from J, the junction contained 5 bases not matched to a gene. This CDR3 is 13 amino acids long. The CDR3 DNA sequence: TGCAGTGCTAAGAACAGGGGGCTATACGAGCAGTACTTC. This encodes CSAKNRGLYEQYF.

J is TRBJ2-7 and V is TRBV5-1; TRBD1 agrees at 12 bases. Unmatched junction bases numbered 7, after V lost 3 bases and J lost 6 bases. The CDR3 has 15 residues. Germline-derived CDR1 and CDR2 are SGHRS and YFSETQ. CDR3 sequence (DNA): TGCGCCAGCAGCTCACGGGACAGGGGGCGAGGCGAGCAGTACTTC. Translated, it gives CASSSRDRGRGEQYF.

The rearrangement uses TRBV7-9 and TRBJ2-7, with D hard to call. The CDR3 extends over 14 amino acids. Germline CDR1 reads SEHNR; CDR2 reads FQNEAQ (reference sequence). The V end lost 0 bases, the J end lost 3 bases, and 9 bases lay between the germline ends. CDR3: CASSLAQTHYEQYF. The CDR3, as DNA: TGTGCCAGCAGCTTAGCTCAGACCCACTACGAGCAGTACTTC.

V is TRBV7-8 and J is TRBJ2-7, with D hard to call. This CDR3 has 15 amino acids. Trimming pared 1 base from V and 4 bases from J, leaving 14 bases between. Germline V lookup: CDR1 SGHVS, CDR2 FQNEAQ. CDR3 sequence (DNA): TGTGCCAGCAGCTTAGACCTGGCAGGTGGTTACGAGCAGTACTTC. Amino acid sequence: CASSLDLAGGYEQYF.

The chain recombines TRBV28 with TRBJ2-7, with 13 bases fitting TRBD2. J lost 1 base, V lost 8 bases, and 5 bases had no gene match. The CDR3 sequence is 15 residues long. Germline values: CDR1 MDHEN, CDR2 SYDVKM. CDR3 region: CASWGLAGPSYEQYF. CDR3 bases: TGTGCCAGCTGGGGACTAGCGGGGCCTTCCTACGAGCAGTACTTC.

The chain has TRBV10-3 and TRBJ2-5; D unclear. Germline loops: CDR1 ENHRY, CDR2 SYGVKD. The CDR3 length is 15 residues. V dropped 3 bases and J dropped 1 base, with 12 bases sitting between them. CDR3 in amino acids: CAISEPDSSQETQYF. The CDR3 region has the DNA TGTGCCATCAGTGAACCGGATTCCTCCCAAGAGACCCAGTACTTC.

The chain combines TRBV28 with TRBJ1-4; no definite D call. V dropped 1 base and J dropped 2 bases, with 8 bases sitting between them. Germline loops: CDR1 MDHEN, CDR2 SYDVKM. This CDR3 is built from 15 residues. CDR3 in amino acids: CASSLLRETNEKLFF. CDR3 DNA sequence: TGTGCCAGCAGTTTATTGCGGGAGACTAATGAAAAACTGTTTTTT.

The rearrangement links TRBV3-1 to TRBJ2-3; D gene uncertain. The ends were cut back, 0 bases at V and 0 bases at J, with 1 base in the middle. The germline CDR1 and CDR2 sequences are LGHDT and YNNKEL (reference sequence). This CDR3 has 13 residues. The CDR3 region is CASSQDSTDTQYF. The CDR3 nucleotides are TGTGCCAGCAGCCAAGACAGCACAGATACGCAGTATTTT.

The CDR3 here is CASSLPYGWEQFF. In DNA form, the CDR3 reads TGTGCCAGCAGCTTACCATACGGGTGGGAGCAGTTCTTC. V usage is TRBV7-9 and J usage is TRBJ2-1; D ambiguous. The CDR3 is 13 amino acids. V lost 2 bases and J 10 bases, leaving 12 bases between the germline ends. Germline CDR1 SEHNR, CDR2 FQNEAQ (reference sequence).

The rearrangement joins TRBV2 to TRBJ2-7, with D tentatively TRBD1 (6 bases). The CDR3 is 15 amino acids. V dropped 6 bases and J dropped 1 base, with 16 bases sitting between them. Germline V gene data show CDR1 as SNHLY and CDR2 as FYNNEI. The CDR3: CASRFPGDLSYEQYF. CDR3 DNA: TGTGCCAGCAGGTTTCCAGGGGATTTGTCCTACGAGCAGTACTTC.

The CDR3: CSARTVTYEQYF. The CDR3 coding sequence is TGCAGCGCACGGACGGTAACCTACGAGCAGTACTTC. The chain employs TRBV29-1 and TRBJ2-7; D gene uncertain. This CDR3 spans 12 amino acids. CDR1 and CDR2 from the germline V gene are SQVTM and ANQGSEA. V was trimmed by 7 bases and J by 2 bases, leaving 12 bases between them.

This clonotype appeared a single time. This chain links TRBV28 with TRBJ2-6; 9 nucleotides match TRBD1. V lost 6 bases and J lost 1; bases outside the gene matches: 10. The CDR3 loop spans 18 amino acids. CDR1 and CDR2 (germline): MDHEN, SYDVKM. The CDR3 DNA sequence: TGTGCCAGCAGCACCACCGGGACAGGGTTGTCTGGGGCCAACGTCCTGACTTTC. It is translated as CASSTTGTGLSGANVLTF.

This chain links TRBV7-9 with TRBJ2-7, with 10 positions matching TRBD2. J was trimmed by 0 bases and V by 6 bases; bases with no gene match: 5. CDR1 and CDR2 (germline): SEHNR, FQNEAQ (reference sequence). This CDR3 has 15 residues. The CDR3 DNA follows: TGTGCCAGCAGTTTCAGCGGGGGGGACTCCTACGAGCAGTACTTC. Residues: CASSFSGGDSYEQYF.

This clonotype occurred once. The chain uses TRBV11-2 and TRBJ2-7; D not certain. The CDR3 extends over 15 amino acids. CDR1 is SGHAT and CDR2 is FQNNGV in the germline V gene. V dropped 5 bases and J dropped 0 bases, with 14 bases sitting between them. The CDR3 loop reads CASSPQIPNSYEQYF. CDR3 nucleotides: TGTGCCAGCAGCCCTCAGATCCCGAACTCCTACGAGCAGTACTTC.

The chain has TRBV10-3 and TRBJ2-7, with 11 nucleotides matching TRBD2. With V trimmed by 4 bases and J by 0 bases, 8 bases remained unmatched. This CDR3 region has 17 residues. Per germline, CDR1 ENHRY and CDR2 SYGVKD. In DNA form, the CDR3 reads TGTGCCATCAGTGGCCCCGGGACTAGCGGCCACTCCTACGAGCAGTACTTC. Protein product: CAISGPGTSGHSYEQYF.

The chain is built from TRBV27 and TRBJ1-4; TRBD1 might be the D (6 bases). This CDR3 region has 16 residues. V was trimmed by 5 bases and J by 2 bases, leaving 15 bases between them. Germline-derived CDR1 and CDR2 are MNHEY and SMNVEV (reference sequence). The CDR3 here is CASSTNRESTNEKLFF. The CDR3 region has the DNA TGTGCCAGCAGTACTAACAGGGAATCCACTAATGAAAAACTGTTTTTT.

The chain has TRBV20-1 and TRBJ1-5; TRBD1 is a possible D gene (5 bases). The CDR3 spans 14 residues. The ends were cut back, 0 bases at V and 4 bases at J, with 10 bases in the middle. CDR1 is DFQATT, CDR2 SNEGSKA, per germline (reference sequence). CDR3 bases: TGCAGTGCTAGAGATGCCAGGGCGAATCAGCCCCAGCATTTT. This translates into CSARDARANQPQHF.

The V and J genes are TRBV6-1 and TRBJ1-5, with TRBD1 matching over 10 bases. The V and J ends lost 6 bases and 7 bases, in that order; junction bases with no gene match: 3. The CDR3 loop spans 13 amino acids. Germline V gene lookup returns CDR1 MNHNS and CDR2 SASEGT. The CDR3 reads CASRDRGLQPQHF. CDR3 bases: TGTGCCAGCAGAGACAGGGGGCTCCAGCCCCAGCATTTT.

The chain employs TRBV10-3 and TRBJ1-1; D perhaps matches TRBD1 (6 bases). This CDR3 is 13 amino acids long. Germline V gives CDR1 ENHRY, CDR2 SYGVKD. V lost 3 bases, J lost 4 bases, and 9 bases lay in between. DNA of the CDR3: TGTGCCATCAGTGAAGGGGGAGCCACTGAAGCTTTCTTT. This encodes CAISEGGATEAFF.

The chain links TRBV19 to TRBJ1-1; D ambiguous. CDR1 LNHDA and CDR2 SQIVND come from the germline V gene (reference sequence). The CDR3 sequence is 13 residues long. The V and J ends lost 3 bases and 1 base respectively, with 6 bases between them. The DNA of the CDR3 is TGTGCCAGTAGTATTTACGGGAACACTGAAGCTTTCTTT. As protein: CASSIYGNTEAFF.

This chain joins TRBV20-1 and TRBJ2-1, with 14 bases matching TRBD2. Germline CDR1 DFQATT, CDR2 SNEGSKA (reference sequence). CDR3 length equals 18 residues. Trimming removed 0 bases from V and 9 bases from J; junction bases left unmatched: 13. CDR3 nucleotides: TGCAGTGCTAGAGATGGTGTCCGACTAGCGGGGGGGCCTTTTGAGCAGTTCTTC. Its translation is CSARDGVRLAGGPFEQFF.

The rearrangement uses TRBV7-8 and TRBJ1-1; D is perhaps TRBD1 (6 bases). V dropped 5 bases and J dropped 4 bases, with 20 bases sitting between them. The CDR3 runs 16 residues. Germline V lookup: CDR1 SGHVS, CDR2 FQNEAQ. The CDR3 region is CASSRTPGAWGTEAFF. DNA of the CDR3: TGTGCCAGCAGCCGCACTCCAGGGGCGTGGGGCACTGAAGCTTTCTTT.

V and J are TRBV12-3 or TRBV12-4 and TRBJ2-2, with no clear D. This CDR3 has 11 residues. The V gene lost 6 bases and the J gene lost 5 bases, with 4 bases spanning the gap. This chain's CDR3 is CASSWTGELFF. The CDR3 region has the DNA TGTGCCAGCAGCTGGACCGGGGAGCTGTTTTTT.

The chain carries TRBV10-2 and TRBJ2-2; D unresolved. Germline CDR1 reads WSHSY; CDR2 reads SAAADI. The CDR3 consists of 13 residues. V dropped 8 bases and J dropped 3 bases, with 10 bases sitting between them. CDR3 sequence (DNA): TGCGCCAGCTTTCGGTCTGACACCGGGGAGCTGTTTTTT. Protein: CASFRSDTGELFF.

This chain joins TRBV2 and TRBJ2-3; D is ambiguous. The V end was cut by 8 bases, the J end by 8 bases, with 14 bases between. Germline values: CDR1 SNHLY, CDR2 FYNNEI. The CDR3 contains 12 residues. DNA for the CDR3: TGTGCCAGCCAAGGCCTCGGTGGTACGCAGTATTTT. Amino acid sequence: CASQGLGGTQYF.